Shown below are 19 T cell receptor beta chains from a single sample sequenced in a study of T cell responses to AZD1222 COVID-19 vaccine (dated by TCRdb to about 2021). The time point label, as the study defines it: baseline before first vaccination. The sample's treatment or condition label, decoded: meningococcal conjugate vaccine given as trial control. Libraries were made using the immunoSEQ multiplex PCR assay. TCRdb took over this immuneACCESS table, retaining in-frame rearrangements with V and J assigned. Such tables are incomplete; in checked studies, under half of the missing clones stem from an unresolved V gene, and the remainder is unexplained. A total of approximately 220,000 clones appear in this sample, roughly 91% of them only once. Roughly 1% of the sample is held by the ten biggest clonotypes. This specimen consisted of peripheral blood, obtained on day 0 of MenACWY control vaccination. Receptor source: an adult in good health.

CDR3 sequence: CASSQYTGGTEAFF. The CDR3 DNA reads as TGTGCCAGCAGCCAATACACAGGGGGCACTGAAGCTTTCTTT. The rearrangement joins TRBV3-1 (or the pseudogene TRBV3-2) to TRBJ1-1; TRBD1 aligns across 8 bases. This CDR3 has 14 amino acids. Losses at the gene ends were 2 bases for V and 4 bases for J; bases not matched to a gene: 3. Germline assignment: CDR1 LGHDT and CDR2 YNNKEL (reference sequence).

The rearrangement links TRBV19 to TRBJ1-2; D ambiguous. V gave up 7 bases and J gave up 8 bases, with 23 bases separating them. There are 15 residues in the CDR3. CDR1 and CDR2 from the germline V gene are LNHDA and SQIVND (reference sequence). CDR3 region: CASTEEGRRLMGYTF. The CDR3 DNA reads TGTGCCAGTACCGAAGAGGGAAGGAGGTTAATGGGCTACACCTTC.

The CDR3 loop reads CASSSSTRGNTIYF. DNA for the CDR3: TGTGCCAGCAGTTCTTCTACACGGGGAAACACCATATATTTT. This sequence joins TRBV2 and TRBJ1-3; the D is unclear. With 5 bases removed from V and 4 bases from J, the gap between germline ends came to 12 bases. Per the germline V gene, CDR1 is SNHLY and CDR2 is FYNNEI. This CDR3 has 14 amino acids.

The rearrangement uses TRBV18 and TRBJ1-6; 10 nucleotides agree with TRBD1. After removal of 5 bases from V and 9 bases from J, the junction contained 7 bases not matched to a gene. CDR1 is KGHSH, CDR2 LQKENI, per germline. The CDR3 is 15 residues long. The CDR3 loop reads CASSADRGRTSPLHF. The DNA for the CDR3 is TGTGCCAGCTCAGCAGACAGGGGGCGGACTTCACCCCTCCACTTT.

The chain links TRBV29-1 to TRBJ2-2; D not resolved. The germline V gene has CDR1 SQVTM and CDR2 ANQGSEA. The CDR3 has 13 residues. V gave up 7 bases and J gave up 5 bases, with 14 bases separating them. As DNA, the CDR3 is TGCAGCGCCGCAGGTATTTCGACCGGGGAGCTGTTTTTT. Amino acids: CSAAGISTGELFF.

The J gene is TRBJ2-1, the V gene TRBV5-4; D remains unclear. The CDR3 has 12 amino acids. V gave up 4 bases and J gave up 9 bases, with 11 bases separating them. Looked up from germline, CDR1 is SGHNT and CDR2 is YYREEE (reference sequence). In nucleotides, the CDR3 is TGTGCCAGCAGCACCTCGGCGGTTGAGCAGTTCTTC. It codes for CASSTSAVEQFF.

V and J are TRBV7-9 and TRBJ2-3; D could derive from TRBD1 or TRBD2 (5 bases each). V lost 4 bases to trimming and J lost 3 bases, with 20 bases between them. CDR1 is SEHNR and CDR2 is FQNEAQ in the germline V gene (reference sequence). The CDR3 consists of 17 residues. CDR3 amino acids: CASSSPGTSGGTDTQYF. For the CDR3, the DNA is TGTGCCAGCAGCTCCCCCGGGACCTCTGGGGGAACAGATACGCAGTATTTT.

The chain recombines TRBV5-4 with TRBJ2-3, with 13 bases identical to TRBD2. Looked up from germline, CDR1 is SGHNT and CDR2 is YYREEE (reference sequence). Germline trimming cut 0 bases from V and 5 bases from J; bases unmatched to any gene: 6. The CDR3 totals 17 residues. For the CDR3, the DNA is TGTGCCAGCAGCTTGGCCAGGGGACTAGCGGGGCTAGATACGCAGTATTTT. Translated: CASSLARGLAGLDTQYF.

The chain links TRBV2 to TRBJ2-7, with D possibly matching TRBD1 (5 bases). Germline values: CDR1 SNHLY, CDR2 FYNNEI. V dropped 4 bases and J dropped 3 bases, with 7 bases sitting between them. CDR3 size: 12 residues. The CDR3 here is CASSGTYYEQYF. The CDR3 coding sequence is TGTGCCAGCAGTGGGACATACTACGAGCAGTACTTC.

This clone was detected once. The genes are TRBV2 and TRBJ2-1; D might be TRBD1 or TRBD2, each matching 5 bases. Germline V gives CDR1 SNHLY, CDR2 FYNNEI. Trimming took off 6 bases at V and 9 bases at J, with 12 bases between the two ends. The CDR3 extends over 12 amino acids. The CDR3 sequence is CASRRPGSEQFF. CDR3 nucleotide sequence: TGTGCCAGCAGGAGACCAGGGAGTGAGCAGTTCTTC.

The rearrangement links TRBV4-2 to TRBJ1-4; D uncertain. Germline V gene lookup returns CDR1 LGHNA and CDR2 YNFKEQ. V was clipped by 4 bases and J by 8 bases, with 14 bases between them. The CDR3 sequence is 14 residues long. In DNA form, the CDR3 reads TGTGCCAGCAGCCCGCCGGGATACAGAGAAAAACTGTTTTTT. This gives the protein CASSPPGYREKLFF.

This rearrangement joins TRBV5-6 to TRBJ1-1; 7 bases line up with TRBD1. The germline V gene encodes CDR1 SGHDT and CDR2 YYEEEE. The trim removed 4 bases at V and 4 bases at J, leaving 7 bases unmatched. The CDR3 is 14 residues long. CDR3 DNA: TGTGCCAGCAGCCCAGGGGGAGGCGGCACTGAAGCTTTCTTT. This encodes CASSPGGGGTEAFF.

The chain combines TRBV3-1 (or the pseudogene TRBV3-2) with TRBJ1-1, with unresolved D. The CDR3 runs 14 residues. Germline V CDR1 and CDR2: LGHDT, YNNKEL (reference sequence). Trimming took off 0 bases at V and 2 bases at J, with 7 bases between the two ends. This chain's CDR3 is CASSQDSSNTEAFF. CDR3 nucleotides: TGTGCCAGCAGCCAAGACAGCTCTAACACTGAAGCTTTCTTT.

The table lists this clone with a count of one. This rearrangement joins TRBV10-1 to TRBJ2-1, with 7 bases matching TRBD2. The germline V gene has CDR1 WNHNN and CDR2 SYGVQD (reference sequence). The V segment lost 6 bases and the J segment 5 bases; nucleotides outside the gene matches: 1. The CDR3 is 12 amino acids. The CDR3 nucleotides are TGCGCCAGCAGCGGGGGGAACAATGAGCAGTTCTTC. Protein: CASSGGNNEQFF.

This sequence joins TRBV28 and TRBJ1-4; D may be TRBD1 (5 bases). Trimming took 6 bases from V and 2 from J, leaving 10 bases between them. CDR3 length equals 14 residues. Germline CDR1 reads MDHEN; CDR2 reads SYDVKM. The CDR3 DNA is TGTGCCAGCAGGGGGGGGTACACTAATGAAAAACTGTTTTTT. This encodes CASRGGYTNEKLFF.

The chain joins TRBV5-6 to TRBJ1-2; 8 bases agree with TRBD1. This CDR3 region has 16 residues. Germline CDR1 is SGHDT and CDR2 is YYEEEE. Trimming removed 2 bases from V and 0 bases from J; junction bases left unmatched: 6. For the CDR3, the DNA is TGTGCCAGCAGCTTCGTCTCCAGGGGGCCTAACTATGGCTACACCTTC. Protein: CASSFVSRGPNYGYTF.

The genes are TRBV5-1 and TRBJ2-3; 9 nucleotides agree with TRBD1. Germline trimming cut 4 bases from V and 5 bases from J; bases unmatched to any gene: 5. Per germline, CDR1 SGHRS and CDR2 YFSETQ. This CDR3 comprises 14 residues. CDR3 bases: TGCGCCAGCAGCGTAACAGGGGGCATAGATACGCAGTATTTT. Encoded protein: CASSVTGGIDTQYF. Full variable domain (rest looked up from reference TRBV5-1 and TRBJ2-3): KAGVTQTPRYLIKTRGQQVTLSCSPISGHRSVSWYQQTPGQGLQFLFEYFSETQRNKGNFPGRFSGRQFSNSRSEMNVSTLELGDSALYLCASSVTGGIDTQYFGPGTRLTVL.

V usage is TRBV28 and J usage is TRBJ1-1; D unresolved. V was clipped by 6 bases and J by 0 bases, with 5 bases between them. Germline loops: CDR1 MDHEN, CDR2 SYDVKM. The CDR3 totals 12 residues. The CDR3 bases are TGTGCCAGCAGCGGACTGAACACTGAAGCTTTCTTT. This sequence encodes CASSGLNTEAFF.

Comment on this clone: This same CDR3 is encoded by further DNA sequences in the sample. CDR3 loop: CASSLSTDTQYF. CDR3 in DNA: TGCGCCAGCAGCCTCTCCACAGATACGCAGTATTTT. The rearrangement joins TRBV5-1 to TRBJ2-3; no clear D gene. The CDR3 covers 12 residues. V lost 4 bases to trimming and J lost 2 bases, with 5 bases between them. CDR1 is SGHRS and CDR2 is YFSETQ in the germline V gene.